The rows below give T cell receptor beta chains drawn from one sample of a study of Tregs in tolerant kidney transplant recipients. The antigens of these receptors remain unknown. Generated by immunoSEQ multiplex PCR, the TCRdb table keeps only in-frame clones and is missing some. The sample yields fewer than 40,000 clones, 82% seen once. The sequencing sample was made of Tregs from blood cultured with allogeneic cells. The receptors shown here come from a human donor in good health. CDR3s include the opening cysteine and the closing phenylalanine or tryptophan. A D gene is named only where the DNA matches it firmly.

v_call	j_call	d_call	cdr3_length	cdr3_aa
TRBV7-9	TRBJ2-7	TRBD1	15	CASTPGQGIAYEQYF
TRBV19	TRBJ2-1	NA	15	CASSIEGLYYNEQFF
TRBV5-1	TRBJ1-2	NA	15	CASSLAGQGVYGYTF
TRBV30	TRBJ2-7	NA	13	CAWGDSYSYEQYF
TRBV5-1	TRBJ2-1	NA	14	CASSLGGENNEQFF
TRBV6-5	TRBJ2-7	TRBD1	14	CASGIGDRGDEQYF
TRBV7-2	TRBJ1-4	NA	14	CASSLVQLGKKLFF
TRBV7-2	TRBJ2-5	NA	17	CASSFQSSGWYQETQYF
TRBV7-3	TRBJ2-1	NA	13	CASSLTSYNEQFF
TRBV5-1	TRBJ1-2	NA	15	CASSPDRSGGYGYTF
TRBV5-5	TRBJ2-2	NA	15	CASSFGLAIIGELFF
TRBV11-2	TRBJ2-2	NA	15	CASSLWGRTTGELFF
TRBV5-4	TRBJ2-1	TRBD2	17	CASSSGTSGGAGAEQFF
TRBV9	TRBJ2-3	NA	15	CASSVGPSYQNTQYF
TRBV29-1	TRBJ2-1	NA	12	CSVEEGYNEQFF
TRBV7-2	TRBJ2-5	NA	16	CASSLDGSSRWETQYF
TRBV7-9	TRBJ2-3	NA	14	CASSLEIVRDTQYF
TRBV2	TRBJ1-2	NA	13	CASSGGPDWGYTF
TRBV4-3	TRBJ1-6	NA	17	CASSQGTSREYNSPLHF
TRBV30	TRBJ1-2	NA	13	CAWSETRYYGYTF
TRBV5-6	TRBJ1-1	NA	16	CASSLVGAGAYTEAFF
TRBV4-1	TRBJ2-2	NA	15	CASSQRGPTAGELFF
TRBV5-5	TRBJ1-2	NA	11	CASRGRYGYTF